This T cell receptor beta chain was obtained from a study of blood T cells in healthy people across ages. Study observations and caveats: Both naive CD4+ cell counts and diversity were greater in long-lived donors than in aged donors.

PBMCs numbering at least 6 million were isolated per sample. Total RNA extracted from each sample amounted to at least 6 micrograms. Alongside a J-beta primer mix, a sample-barcoded 5' primer served in a second PCR lasting about 6 to 11 cycles. One entry per CDR3 protein, called by TCRdb with MiXCR from the 5' RACE reads. The data hold about 1.8 million distinct CDR3 sequences, with around 48% observed a single time. This clonotype was seen a few times. The antigen is unknown. One end of the junction varies from germline; a read error may be responsible. The germline V gene has CDR1 SEHNR and CDR2 FQNEAQ (reference sequence). The CDR3 totals 15 residues.

Sequenced sample: blood. J is TRBJ2-1 and V is TRBV7-9, with D unclear. The receptor's source is a woman aged 40 to 49 in good health. CDR3 DNA: TGTGCCAGCAGCTTAGCAAGGAACTCCCACAATGAGCAGTTCTTC. The encoded protein is CASSLARNSHNEQFF.